These 15 T cell receptor beta chains were all obtained from the same sample, sequenced in a study of cytomegalovirus exposure and HLA in healthy donors. PCR involved 60 Vbeta and 13 Jbeta primers. Libraries were prepared by immunoSEQ multiplex PCR; TCRdb keeps only in-frame clonotypes and omits some of them. The table records some 120,000 clones, roughly 17% of them present only once. The source material was PBMCs. The receptors were gathered from a female donor in good health and CMV-seropositive.

This clone was counted a few times. DNA for the CDR3: TGCGCCAGCAGCCAAGAATTCAGCTCCTACGAGCAGTACTTC. It is translated as CASSQEFSSYEQYF. This chain uses TRBV4-3 with TRBJ2-7; D ambiguous. The CDR3 length is 14 residues. Per the germline V gene, CDR1 is LGHNA and CDR2 is YSLEER. The V end was cut by 0 bases, the J end by 0 bases, with 6 bases between.

This clone was observed a handful of times. The chain has TRBV5-1 and TRBJ2-5, with D perhaps matching TRBD2 (5 bases). Looked up from germline, CDR1 is SGHRS and CDR2 is YFSETQ. The CDR3 is made up of 13 amino acids. Trimming shortened V by 2 bases and J by 5 bases, and 10 bases separated the two germline ends. The CDR3 spells CASSFPGVETQYF. The DNA of the CDR3 is TGCGCCAGCAGCTTTCCCGGGGTTGAGACCCAGTACTTC.

The rearrangement links TRBV7-9 to TRBJ2-1; 8 positions agree with TRBD2. CDR1 and CDR2 from the germline V gene are SEHNR and FQNEAQ (reference sequence). The CDR3 length is 12 residues. DNA of the CDR3: TGTGCAATAGGTCCTAGCGGGAATGAGCAGTTCTTC. It yields the protein CAIGPSGNEQFF.

The V and J genes are TRBV4-1 and TRBJ2-3, with 9 bases aligning to TRBD2. The CDR3 contains 17 residues. V lost 0 bases, J lost 1 base, and 5 bases stayed unmatched. Germline values: CDR1 MGHRA, CDR2 YSYEKL. The CDR3 sequence is CASSQEQAGGGTDTQYF. CDR3 bases: TGCGCCAGCAGCCAAGAACAAGCGGGGGGCGGCACAGATACGCAGTATTTT.

This clone was seen more than once but under ten times. This chain links TRBV10-3 with TRBJ1-1, with 11 bases fitting TRBD1. This CDR3 spans 17 amino acids. CDR1 ENHRY and CDR2 SYGVKD come from the germline V gene. With 6 bases clipped from V and 5 bases from J, the junction kept 14 bases outside the gene matches. The CDR3 here is CAIRGNEGQGDDTEAFF. The CDR3 nucleotides read TGTGCCATCAGGGGCAACGAGGGACAGGGGGATGATACTGAAGCTTTCTTT.

In its sample, this clone was seen a few times. The chain has TRBV6-5 and TRBJ1-2; TRBD1 matches 8 bases. Germline values: CDR1 MNHEY, CDR2 SVGAGI. Trimming cost V 6 bases and J 4 bases; bases outside gene matches: 10. This CDR3 has 15 amino acids. CDR3 residues: CASRRWTGPSYGYTF. The CDR3 DNA sequence: TGTGCCAGCAGACGCTGGACAGGGCCAAGCTATGGCTACACCTTC.

This clone has only a few counts. This rearrangement joins TRBV28 to TRBJ1-1; tentatively, D is TRBD1 (5 bases). The CDR3 extends over 14 amino acids. Trimming pared 5 bases from V and 1 base from J, leaving 11 bases between. In germline, CDR1 is MDHEN, CDR2 SYDVKM. In DNA form, the CDR3 reads TGTGCCAGCAGTCTACCTACAGGGAACACTGAAGCTTTCTTT. Protein product: CASSLPTGNTEAFF.

This sequence joins TRBV28 and TRBJ2-7, with 11 bases identical to TRBD1. With 5 bases clipped from V and 6 bases from J, the junction kept 12 bases outside the gene matches. This CDR3 is built from 16 residues. Per the germline V gene, CDR1 is MDHEN and CDR2 is SYDVKM. CDR3 coding DNA: TGTGCCAGCAGTCTACCTGGACAGGGGGCTGTAGGCGAGCAGTACTTC. This encodes CASSLPGQGAVGEQYF.

V and J are TRBV27 and TRBJ1-2, with 8 bases lining up with TRBD1. The CDR3 is 15 amino acids. Germline CDR1 and CDR2: MNHEY and SMNVEV (reference sequence). V shed 8 bases and J 2 bases; nucleotides not matched to a gene: 10. The CDR3 region has the DNA TGTGCCAGCTCCGAACAGGGGGGGTACAACTATGGCTACACCTTC. This encodes CASSEQGGYNYGYTF.

This clone was counted between two and nine times. This rearrangement joins TRBV12-2 to TRBJ1-4; the table assigns TRBD1, which was not confirmed against the DNA. TRBV12-2 is recorded as a pseudogene. The CDR3 has 17 residues. Here the CDR3 reads CASRPAHIRGHNEKLFF. CDR3 coding DNA: TGTGCAAGTCGCCCAGCCCACATCAGGGGACATAATGAAAAACTGTTTTTT.

The gene calls are TRBV2 and TRBJ2-1; TRBD1 aligns across 9 bases. The CDR3 consists of 12 residues. The germline V gene encodes CDR1 SNHLY and CDR2 FYNNEI. The ends lost 9 bases at V and 13 bases at J; junction bases unmatched: 10. The chain's CDR3 is CARGRDRASQFF. Here the CDR3 DNA reads TGTGCCAGGGGGAGGGACAGGGCTAGTCAGTTCTTC.

This chain connects TRBV30 to TRBJ1-2; D is unresolved. The CDR3 consists of 14 residues. Trimming took off 6 bases at V and 1 base at J, with 15 bases between the two ends. From germline, CDR1 is GTSNPN and CDR2 SVGIG (reference sequence). CDR3 nucleotide sequence: TGTGCCTGCCCGAACCCCCGAGTTAACTATGGCTACACCTTC. It codes for CACPNPRVNYGYTF. Drawing the rest from reference TRBV30 and TRBJ1-2, the complete variable domain is SQTIHQWPATLVQPVGSPLSLECTVEGTSNPNLYWYRQAAGRGLQLLFYSVGIGQISSEVPQNLSASRPQDRQFILSSKKLLLSDSGFYLCACPNPRVNYGYTFGSGTRLTVV.

The chain employs TRBV5-5 and TRBJ2-7, with D tentatively TRBD2 (5 bases). Germline V gene lookup returns CDR1 SGHKS and CDR2 YYEKEE (reference sequence). The CDR3 is 13 amino acids. Deletions cut 2 bases from V and 4 bases from J, with 10 bases between. Written as DNA, the CDR3 is TGTGCCAGCAGCTTCCGTAGCGCATACGAGCAGTACTTC. Translating gives CASSFRSAYEQYF.

This chain joins TRBV7-9 and TRBJ2-5; D uncertain. CDR3 length equals 12 residues. The V gene lost 1 base and the J gene lost 6 bases, with 6 bases spanning the gap. The germline V gene has CDR1 SEHNR and CDR2 FQNEAQ (reference sequence). CDR3 in amino acids: CASSLVRKTQYF. Here the CDR3 DNA reads TGTGCCAGCAGCTTAGTCCGTAAGACCCAGTACTTC.

This clone was seen a handful of times. The chain couples TRBV28 to TRBJ2-7; D gene uncertain. Germline CDR1 MDHEN, CDR2 SYDVKM. The length of the CDR3 is 13 residues. With 2 bases removed from V and 5 bases from J, the gap between germline ends came to 10 bases. CDR3 loop: CASSLARSDEQYF. CDR3 DNA sequence: TGTGCCAGCAGTTTAGCGCGGTCCGACGAGCAGTACTTC.